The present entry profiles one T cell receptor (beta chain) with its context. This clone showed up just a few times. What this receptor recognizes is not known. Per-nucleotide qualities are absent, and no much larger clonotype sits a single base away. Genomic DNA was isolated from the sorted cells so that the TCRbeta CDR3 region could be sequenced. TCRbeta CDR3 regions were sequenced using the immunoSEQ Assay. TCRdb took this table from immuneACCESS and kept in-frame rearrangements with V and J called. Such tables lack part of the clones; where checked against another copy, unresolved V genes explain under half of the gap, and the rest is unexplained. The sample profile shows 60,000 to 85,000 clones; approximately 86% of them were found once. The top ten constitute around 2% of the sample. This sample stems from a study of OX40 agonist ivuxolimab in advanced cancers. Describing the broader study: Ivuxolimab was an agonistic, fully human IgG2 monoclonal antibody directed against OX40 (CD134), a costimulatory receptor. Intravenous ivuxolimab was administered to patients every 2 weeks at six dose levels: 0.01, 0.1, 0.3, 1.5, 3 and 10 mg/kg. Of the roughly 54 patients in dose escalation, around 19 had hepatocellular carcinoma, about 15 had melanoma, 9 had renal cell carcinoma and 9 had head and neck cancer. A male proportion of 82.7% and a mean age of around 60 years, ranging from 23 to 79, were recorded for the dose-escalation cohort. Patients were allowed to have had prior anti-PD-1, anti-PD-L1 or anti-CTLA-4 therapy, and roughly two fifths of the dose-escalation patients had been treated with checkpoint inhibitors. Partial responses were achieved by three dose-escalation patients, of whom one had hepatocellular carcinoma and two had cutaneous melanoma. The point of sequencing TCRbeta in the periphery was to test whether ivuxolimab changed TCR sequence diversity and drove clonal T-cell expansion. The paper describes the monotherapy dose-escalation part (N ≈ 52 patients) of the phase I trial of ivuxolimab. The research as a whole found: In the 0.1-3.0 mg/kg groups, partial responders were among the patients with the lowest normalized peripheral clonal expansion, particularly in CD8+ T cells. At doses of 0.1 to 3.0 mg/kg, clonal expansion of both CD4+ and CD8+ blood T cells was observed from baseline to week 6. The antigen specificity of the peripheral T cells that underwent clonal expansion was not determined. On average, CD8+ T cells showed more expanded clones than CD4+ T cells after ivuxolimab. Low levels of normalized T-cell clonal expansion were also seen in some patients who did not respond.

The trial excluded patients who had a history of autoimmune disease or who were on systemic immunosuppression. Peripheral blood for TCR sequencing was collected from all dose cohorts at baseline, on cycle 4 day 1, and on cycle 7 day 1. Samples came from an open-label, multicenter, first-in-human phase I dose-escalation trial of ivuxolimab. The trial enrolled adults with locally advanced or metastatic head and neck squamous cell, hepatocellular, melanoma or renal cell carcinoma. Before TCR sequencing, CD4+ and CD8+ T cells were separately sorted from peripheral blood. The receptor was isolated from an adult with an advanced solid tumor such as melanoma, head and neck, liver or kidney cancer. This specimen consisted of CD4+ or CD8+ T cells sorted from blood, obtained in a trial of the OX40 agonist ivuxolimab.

The nucleotide sequence is given as TGCAGTGCTAGTAGGCATCAGCCCCAGCATTTT. Its translation reads: CSASRHQPQHF. The V and J genes are TRBV20-1 and TRBJ1-5; no D gene is confidently identified. From the germline V gene (reference sequence), CDR1 is DFQATT and CDR2 is SNEGSKA. CDR3 length: 11 amino acids, cysteine to phenylalanine. Here the CDR3 DNA is all that survives: 33 bases in frame from base 1. Relative to germline, V is 3 bases shorter and J is 5 bases shorter, with 5 bases between their ends.